Following are 22 T cell receptor beta chains from one sample sequenced in a study of T cell responses to AZD1222 COVID-19 vaccine. Some clones are missing from TCRdb's copy, which holds only in-frame ones; the method was immunoSEQ multiplex PCR. The sample includes fewer than 150,000 clones, approximately 90% of them seen just once. Here the sequenced sample was peripheral blood, taken on day 0 of AZD1222 vaccination. Receptor source: an adult in good health.

The genes are TRBV6-5 and TRBJ2-1, with D uncertain. V was pared by 0 bases and J by 2 bases, with 8 bases between. The CDR3 spans 15 residues. Per the germline V gene, CDR1 is MNHEY and CDR2 is SVGAGI. CDR3 DNA sequence: TGTGCCAGCAGTTACTCTAGAACAACCTACAATGAGCAGTTCTTC. This encodes CASSYSRTTYNEQFF.

V is TRBV11-3 and J is TRBJ2-3; the D gene is possibly TRBD2 (6 bases). V lost 4 bases and J lost 4, with 9 bases in between. The CDR3 is 13 amino acids. Germline V gene data show CDR1 as SGHNT and CDR2 as YENEEA. CDR3: CASSSLAADTQYF. The CDR3 DNA reads as TGTGCCAGCAGCTCACTAGCTGCAGATACGCAGTATTTT.

V usage is TRBV11-2 and J usage is TRBJ2-5; D is unresolved. V lost 5 bases, J lost 13 bases, and 20 bases lay in between. CDR3 length: 13 amino acids. CDR1 is SGHAT, CDR2 FQNNGV, per germline. CDR3 in amino acids: CASSSSPMTSVYF. The CDR3 nucleotides read TGTGCCAGCAGCAGCTCCCCTATGACCTCGGTGTACTTC.

The chain recombines TRBV6-1 with TRBJ2-4; the D is unclear. Germline assignment: CDR1 MNHNS and CDR2 SASEGT. CDR3 length equals 13 residues. V shed 1 base and J shed 11 bases, with 12 bases lying between them. The CDR3 nucleotides are TGTGCCAGCAGTGAAGGAACAAATAGCTTTCAGTACTTC. Protein: CASSEGTNSFQYF.

V is TRBV30 and J is TRBJ2-3, with 9 bases matching TRBD2. Germline V gives CDR1 GTSNPN, CDR2 SVGIG (reference sequence). The CDR3 extends over 14 amino acids. The J segment lost 4 bases and the V segment lost 7 bases, leaving 9 bases of the junction unmatched. The DNA of the CDR3 is TGTGCCTCTAGTAGCGGGGGAGAAGCAGATACGCAGTATTTT. Its translation is CASSSGGEADTQYF. Based on the CDR3 plus reference TRBV30 and TRBJ2-3, the full variable domain is SQTIHQWPATLVQPVGSPLSLECTVEGTSNPNLYWYRQAAGRGLQLLFYSVGIGQISSEVPQNLSASRPQDRQFILSSKKLLLSDSGFYLCASSSGGEADTQYFGPGTRLTVL.

The rearrangement uses TRBV4-1 and TRBJ1-1, with D possibly being TRBD1 (6 bases). Germline loops: CDR1 MGHRA, CDR2 YSYEKL. The CDR3 is 16 residues long. The V end lost 1 base, the J end lost 1 base, and 13 bases lay between the germline ends. This CDR3 reads CASSQGRSRGNTEAFF. The CDR3 nucleotides are TGCGCCAGCAGCCAAGGAAGGTCCAGGGGGAACACTGAAGCTTTCTTT.

CDR3 region: CASSLWDLPDQLFF. The CDR3 DNA is TGTGCCAGCAGTCTGTGGGACTTACCGGATCAACTGTTTTTT. The rearrangement uses TRBV6-2 or TRBV6-3 and TRBJ1-4; TRBD1 might be the D (5 bases). The CDR3 has 14 residues. The germline gives CDR1 MNHEY, CDR2 SVGEGT. Trimming left V 5 bases short and J 12 bases short, with 19 bases between.

A single count supports this clone. The rearrangement uses TRBV2 and TRBJ2-4; D gene ambiguous. The V and J ends lost 6 bases and 0 bases respectively, with 9 bases between them. The CDR3 length is 14 residues. Germline CDR1 is SNHLY and CDR2 is FYNNEI. The CDR3 protein is CASRKMLAKNIQYF. The CDR3 DNA follows: TGTGCCAGCAGGAAAATGCTAGCCAAAAACATTCAGTACTTC.

The chain is built from TRBV5-5 and TRBJ2-1, with 9 positions matching TRBD2. Germline values: CDR1 SGHKS, CDR2 YYEKEE (reference sequence). The CDR3 spans 17 residues. The V gene end was trimmed by 2 bases and the J gene end by 9 bases; junction bases not matched to a gene: 15. Here the CDR3 reads CASSLMLAGSGNTEQFF. The CDR3 nucleotides are TGTGCCAGCAGCTTAATGCTAGCGGGGAGTGGGAACACTGAGCAGTTCTTC.

The rearrangement joins TRBV7-2 to TRBJ2-7, with 7 bases that match TRBD1. CDR1 is SGHTA and CDR2 is FQGNSA in the germline V gene. J gave up 0 bases and V 8 bases, and 4 bases lay outside the gene matches. The CDR3 spans 13 residues. The CDR3 nucleotides read TGTGCCAGCGGGGACAGCCCCTCCTACGAGCAGTACTTC. Translating gives CASGDSPSYEQYF.

This clone has only one observation. This chain connects TRBV19 to TRBJ1-5, with D hard to call. From germline, CDR1 is LNHDA and CDR2 SQIVND (reference sequence). The V end lost 5 bases, the J end lost 4 bases, and 15 bases lay between the germline ends. The CDR3 has 15 residues. This CDR3 is CASSELGISNQPQHF. The CDR3 region has the DNA TGTGCCAGTAGTGAGCTAGGGATATCAAATCAGCCCCAGCATTTT.

The rearrangement uses TRBV19 and TRBJ1-5, with D tentatively TRBD1 (6 bases). CDR1 and CDR2 (germline): LNHDA, SQIVND (reference sequence). The V end lost 3 bases, the J end lost 1 base, and 10 bases lay between the germline ends. The CDR3 runs to 15 residues. Here the CDR3 DNA reads TGTGCCAGTAGTATTTCTCAGGGGAGCAATCAGCCCCAGCATTTT. Protein product: CASSISQGSNQPQHF.

The chain has TRBV19 and TRBJ2-7; 8 nucleotides match TRBD1. Looked up from germline, CDR1 is LNHDA and CDR2 is SQIVND (reference sequence). This CDR3 has 14 residues. Trimming at V came to 7 bases and at J to 4 bases, leaving 9 bases not matched to a gene. CDR3 sequence (DNA): TGTGCCAGTATCGGCCCAGGGGGCGTTTACGAGCAGTACTTC. Translating it yields CASIGPGGVYEQYF.

The V gene is TRBV12-1, the J gene TRBJ1-2. TRBV12-1 corresponds to a pseudogene. The CDR3 totals 12 residues. The CDR3 protein is CASSSLIYGYTF. CDR3 bases: TGTGCCAGCAGCTCCCTCATCTATGGCTACACCTTC.

The genes are TRBV2 and TRBJ1-3; D possibly corresponds to TRBD1 (5 bases). V shed 6 bases and J shed 0 bases, with 9 bases lying between them. The CDR3 contains 14 residues. Germline CDR1 reads SNHLY; CDR2 reads FYNNEI. DNA for the CDR3: TGTGCCAGCAGAACGGACATCTCTGGAAACACCATATATTTT. This encodes CASRTDISGNTIYF.

The chain has TRBV10-3 and TRBJ2-2; D gene uncertain. The V gene's germline CDR1 is ENHRY and CDR2 SYGVKD. Trimming shortened V by 4 bases and J by 4 bases, and 10 bases separated the two germline ends. This CDR3 has 14 residues. The CDR3 here is CAISGIKLTGELFF. The DNA of the CDR3 is TGTGCCATCAGTGGAATAAAGCTCACCGGGGAGCTGTTTTTT.

The chain uses TRBV5-4 and TRBJ2-6; 8 bases align to TRBD2. Germline trimming cut 3 bases from V and 0 bases from J; bases unmatched to any gene: 8. CDR3 length: 18 amino acids. The germline CDR1 and CDR2 sequences are SGHNT and YYREEE (reference sequence). The CDR3 sequence: CASSSVAGSYSGANVLTF. The CDR3 DNA reads as TGTGCCAGCAGCTCCGTAGCGGGATCTTACTCTGGGGCCAACGTCCTGACTTTC.

This sequence joins TRBV5-4 and TRBJ1-2; 8 nucleotides agree with TRBD1. CDR1 and CDR2 (germline): SGHNT, YYREEE (reference sequence). This CDR3 has 15 residues. V trimming: 4 bases; J trimming: 7 bases; junction bases outside the gene matches: 12. CDR3 residues: CASSPQGAGGLGYTF. In nucleotides, the CDR3 is TGTGCCAGCAGCCCGCAGGGGGCCGGGGGGCTTGGCTACACCTTC.

The chain joins TRBV6-6 to TRBJ2-7, with 7 bases aligning to TRBD2. Germline lookup yields CDR1 MNHNY and CDR2 SVGAGI (reference sequence). The V segment lost 8 bases and the J segment 5 bases; nucleotides outside the gene matches: 12. CDR3 size: 14 residues. The CDR3 DNA reads TGTGCCAGCTTTAAGGAGGAGGGAGGGGACGAGCAGTACTTC. It codes for CASFKEEGGDEQYF.

The CDR3 region is CASITGGNGYTF. Written as DNA, the CDR3 is TGTGCCAGCATCACAGGGGGCAACGGCTACACCTTC. The chain combines TRBV6-5 with TRBJ1-2; TRBD1 matches at 9 bases. The ends lost 7 bases at V and 8 bases at J; junction bases unmatched: 5. From germline, CDR1 is MNHEY and CDR2 SVGAGI. The CDR3 extends over 12 amino acids.

The chain uses TRBV7-3 and TRBJ2-3; 9 bases line up with TRBD1. The V and J ends lost 4 bases and 2 bases, in that order; junction bases with no gene match: 4. From germline, CDR1 is SGHTA and CDR2 FQGTGA. This CDR3 spans 15 amino acids. DNA of the CDR3: TGTGCCAGCAGCTCGACAGGGGGGTACACAGATACGCAGTATTTT. Translating it yields CASSSTGGYTDTQYF.

The chain links TRBV24-1 to TRBJ2-2; D remains unclear. The CDR3 runs to 12 residues. CDR1 and CDR2 from the germline V gene are KGHDR and SFDVKD. V lost 4 bases to trimming and J lost 8 bases, with 7 bases between them. CDR3 bases: TGTGCCACCAGTGACCTCAAAGGGGAGCTGTTTTTT. Its protein product is CATSDLKGELFF.